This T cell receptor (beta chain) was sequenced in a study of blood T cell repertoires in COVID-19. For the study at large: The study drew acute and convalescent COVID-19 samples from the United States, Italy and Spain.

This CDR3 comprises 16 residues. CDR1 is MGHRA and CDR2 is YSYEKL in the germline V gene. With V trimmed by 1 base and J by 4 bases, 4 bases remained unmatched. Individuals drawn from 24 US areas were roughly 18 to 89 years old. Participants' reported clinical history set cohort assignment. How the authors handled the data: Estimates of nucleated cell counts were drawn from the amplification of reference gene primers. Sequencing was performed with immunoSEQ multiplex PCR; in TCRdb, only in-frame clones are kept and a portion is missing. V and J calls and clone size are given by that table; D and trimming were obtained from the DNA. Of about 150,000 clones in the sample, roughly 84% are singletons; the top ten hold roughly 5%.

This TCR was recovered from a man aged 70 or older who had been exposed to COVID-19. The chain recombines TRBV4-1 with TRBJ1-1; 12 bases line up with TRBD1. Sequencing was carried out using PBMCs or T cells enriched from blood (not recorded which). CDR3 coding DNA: TGCGCCAGCAGCCAAGTGCTGGGACAGGGGGCCACTGAAGCTTTCTTT. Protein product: CASSQVLGQGATEAFF.